This TCR beta chain was identified in a study of identical twins. This clonotype was seen only a few times. TCRdb reanalysed the 5' RACE reads using MiXCR and keeps one entry per CDR3 protein. This table holds about 260,000 distinct CDR3 sequences, 7% found once. Germline loops: CDR1 DFQATT, CDR2 SNEGSKA (reference sequence). This CDR3 region has 15 residues. J was trimmed by 5 bases and V by 5 bases; bases with no gene match: 12. The same data also went into a second study, on yellow fever vaccine responses in identical twins.

The sequenced sample was memory (CD45RO+) T cells sorted from blood. The V gene is TRBV20-1, the J gene TRBJ1-2, with TRBD1 matching 9 bases. This TCR came from a woman between 18 and 29 years old in good health. The CDR3 region is CSAEELWDRDYGYTF. In nucleotides, the CDR3 is TGCAGTGCTGAGGAGCTTTGGGACAGGGATTATGGCTACACCTTC.